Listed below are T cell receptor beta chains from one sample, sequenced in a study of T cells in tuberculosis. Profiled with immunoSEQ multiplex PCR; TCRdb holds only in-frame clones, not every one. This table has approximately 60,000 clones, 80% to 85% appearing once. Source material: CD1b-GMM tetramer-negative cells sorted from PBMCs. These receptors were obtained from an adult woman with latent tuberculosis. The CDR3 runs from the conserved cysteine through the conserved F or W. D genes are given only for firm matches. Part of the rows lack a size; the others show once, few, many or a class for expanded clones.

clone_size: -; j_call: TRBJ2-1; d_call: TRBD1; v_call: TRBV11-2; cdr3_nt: TGTGCCAGCAGCCCTACTGGACAGGGGCTAAGGCAGTTCTTC; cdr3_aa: CASSPTGQGLRQFF
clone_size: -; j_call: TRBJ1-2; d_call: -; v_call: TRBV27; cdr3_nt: TGTGCCAGCAGTTTAAAGGGCAGGGACACCCCTAATCCAAACTATGGCTACACCTTC; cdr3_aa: CASSLKGRDTPNPNYGYTF
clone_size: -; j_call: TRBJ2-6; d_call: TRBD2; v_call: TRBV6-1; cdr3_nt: TGTGCCAGCAGTGAACTAGCGGGAGCAGGAGGGGCCAACGTCCTGACTTTC; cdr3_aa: CASSELAGAGGANVLTF
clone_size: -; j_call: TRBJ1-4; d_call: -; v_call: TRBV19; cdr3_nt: TGTGCCAGTAGTATACGGAGTGAAAAACTGTTTTTT; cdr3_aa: CASSIRSEKLFF
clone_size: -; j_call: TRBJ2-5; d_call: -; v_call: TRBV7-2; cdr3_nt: TGTGCCAGCAGCCTGGGAGCGCAAGAGACCCAGTACTTC; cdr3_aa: CASSLGAQETQYF
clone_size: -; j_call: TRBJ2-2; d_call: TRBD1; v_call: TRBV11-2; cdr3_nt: TGTGCCAGCAGCCCTGGGACAGGGGGCTTAGGGGAGCTGTTTTTT; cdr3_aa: CASSPGTGGLGELFF
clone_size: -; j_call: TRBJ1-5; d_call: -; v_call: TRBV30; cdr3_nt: TGTGCCTGGAGCGGTACAGGGAGCAATCAGCCCCAGCATTTT; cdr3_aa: CAWSGTGSNQPQHF
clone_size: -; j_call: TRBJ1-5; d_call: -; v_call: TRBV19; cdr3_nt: TGTGCCAGTAGTATAGTGCGGGAAGGCAATCAGCCCCAGCATTTT; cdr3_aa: CASSIVREGNQPQHF
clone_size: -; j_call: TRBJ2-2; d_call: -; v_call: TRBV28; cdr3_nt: TGTGCCAGCAGCCCCGGGGGGGGACAGAGAAACACCGGGGAGCTGTTTTTT; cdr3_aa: CASSPGGGQRNTGELFF
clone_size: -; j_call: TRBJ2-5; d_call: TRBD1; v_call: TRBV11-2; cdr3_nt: TGTGCCAGCAGCTTAGGTAACAGGGGGCAAGAGACCCAGTACTTC; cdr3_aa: CASSLGNRGQETQYF
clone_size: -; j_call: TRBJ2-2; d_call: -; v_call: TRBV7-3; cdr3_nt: TGTGCCAGCAGCTTAACAGAGAGCACCGGGGAGCTGTTTTTT; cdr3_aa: CASSLTESTGELFF
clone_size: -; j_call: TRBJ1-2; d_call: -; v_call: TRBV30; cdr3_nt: TGTGCCTGGACAGTTAACTATGGCTACACCTTC; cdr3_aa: CAWTVNYGYTF
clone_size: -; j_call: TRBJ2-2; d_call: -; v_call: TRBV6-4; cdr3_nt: TGTGCCAGCAGTGACTCATGGGGGGCGAACACCGGGGAGCTGTTTTTT; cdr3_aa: CASSDSWGANTGELFF
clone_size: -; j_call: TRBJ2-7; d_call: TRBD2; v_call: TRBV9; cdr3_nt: TGTGCCAGCAGCGCAGGACTAGCGGGCGAGCAGTACTTC; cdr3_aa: CASSAGLAGEQYF
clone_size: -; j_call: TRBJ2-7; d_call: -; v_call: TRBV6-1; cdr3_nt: TGTGCCAGCAGTTGGTTCCTAGGTTACGAGCAGTACTTC; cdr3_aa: CASSWFLGYEQYF
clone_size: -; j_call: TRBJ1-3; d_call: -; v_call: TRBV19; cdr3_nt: TGTGCCAGTAGTAACCGGGGGGGGGCCTCTGGAAACACCATATATTTT; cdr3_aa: CASSNRGGASGNTIYF
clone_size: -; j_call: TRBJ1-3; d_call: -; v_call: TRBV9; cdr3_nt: TGTGCCAGCAGCGCTCTCCCCAGGAGGGGCTTAAGGGCCTTGGAAGGAAACACCATATATTTT; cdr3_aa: CASSALPRRGLRALEGNTIYF
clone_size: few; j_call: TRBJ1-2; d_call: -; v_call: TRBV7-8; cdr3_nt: TGTGCCAGCAGCCCCCGGGGGGGACGGACTAACTATGGCTACACCTTC; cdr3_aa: CASSPRGGRTNYGYTF
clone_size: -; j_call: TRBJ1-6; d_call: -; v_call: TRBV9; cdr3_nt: TGTGCCAGCAGCGTAGACGGGGGTAGTAATTCCCCCCTCCACTTT; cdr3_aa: CASSVDGGSNSPLHF
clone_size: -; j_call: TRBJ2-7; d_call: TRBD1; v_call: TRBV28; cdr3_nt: TGTGCCAGCCAGGGGGTCTCCTACGAGCAGTACTTC; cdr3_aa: CASQGVSYEQYF
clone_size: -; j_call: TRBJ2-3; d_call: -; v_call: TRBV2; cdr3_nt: TGTGCCAGCAGGGACCCGGGACTGGGGGAGTATTTT; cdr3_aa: CASRDPGLGEYF
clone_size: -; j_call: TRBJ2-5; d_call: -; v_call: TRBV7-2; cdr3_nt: TGTGCCAGCAGCCGAGCGGGGAGGGGGGAGACCCAGTACTTC; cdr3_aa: CASSRAGRGETQYF
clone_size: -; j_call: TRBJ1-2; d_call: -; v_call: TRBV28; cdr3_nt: TGTGCCAGCAGCCCCTCCACAGGGAGCGACTATGGCTACACCTTC; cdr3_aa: CASSPSTGSDYGYTF
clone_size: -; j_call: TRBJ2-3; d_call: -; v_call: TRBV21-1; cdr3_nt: TGTGCCAGCAGCACCCAAGTAGCGGGCCTCACAGATACGCAGTATTTT; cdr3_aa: CASSTQVAGLTDTQYF
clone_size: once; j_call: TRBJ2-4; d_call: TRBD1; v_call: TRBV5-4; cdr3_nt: TGTGCCAGCAGCTTGGACAGGGGATTAGGGAACATTCAGTACTTC; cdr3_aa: CASSLDRGLGNIQYF
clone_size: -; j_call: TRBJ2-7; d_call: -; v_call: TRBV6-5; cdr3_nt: TGTGCCAGCAGGTTCGACAGGAGAGCCTACGAGCAGTACTTC; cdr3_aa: CASRFDRRAYEQYF
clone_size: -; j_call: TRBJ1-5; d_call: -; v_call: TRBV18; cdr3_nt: TGTGCCAGCTCTGACATCAAGATCAGCAATCAGCCCCAGCATTTT; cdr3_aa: CASSDIKISNQPQHF
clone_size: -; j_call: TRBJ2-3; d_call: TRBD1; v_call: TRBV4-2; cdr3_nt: TGTGCCAGCAGCCAAACGGGACAGGGGGCCGGCACAGATACGCAGTATTTT; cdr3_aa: CASSQTGQGAGTDTQYF
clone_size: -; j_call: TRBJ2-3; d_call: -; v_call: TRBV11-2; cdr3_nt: TGTGCCAGCGGGGGCGCAAGCACAGATACGCAGTATTTT; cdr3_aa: CASGGASTDTQYF
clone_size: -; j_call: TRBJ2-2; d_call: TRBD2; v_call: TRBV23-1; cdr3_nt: TGCGCCAGCAGCCCGGGGGGGCCGGCCACCGGGGAGCTGTTTTTT; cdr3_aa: CASSPGGPATGELFF